This T cell receptor (beta chain) appears in the sequencing data of a study of blood T cell repertoires in COVID-19. Across the whole study: COVID-19 samples collected from the United States, Italy and Spain covered acute and convalescent phases. Sources were T cells, B-cell-depleted T cells, or PBMCs; the material itself was cDNA or gDNA.

The CDR3 has 14 residues. CDR1 is DFQATT, CDR2 SNEGSKA, per germline (reference sequence). V gave up 3 bases and J gave up 8 bases; unmatched junction bases: 10. In the study's own analysis: Counts of nucleated cells, estimated from reference gene primer amplification, were obtained. The assay was immunoSEQ multiplex PCR, and TCRdb's table has in-frame clones only and misses some. V and J calls and clone size are those listed in that table; D and trimming were worked out from the DNA. The sample holds hundreds of thousands of clones, around 89% seen once. The chain employs TRBV20-1 and TRBJ2-1, with TRBD1 identical over 7 bases. The sample consisted of peripheral blood. This sequence was found in a woman aged 30 to 39 who had recovered from COVID-19. CDR3 DNA sequence: TGCAGTGCTAGTAATCGACAGGGTATCCATGAGCAGTTCTTC. Protein product: CSASNRQGIHEQFF.